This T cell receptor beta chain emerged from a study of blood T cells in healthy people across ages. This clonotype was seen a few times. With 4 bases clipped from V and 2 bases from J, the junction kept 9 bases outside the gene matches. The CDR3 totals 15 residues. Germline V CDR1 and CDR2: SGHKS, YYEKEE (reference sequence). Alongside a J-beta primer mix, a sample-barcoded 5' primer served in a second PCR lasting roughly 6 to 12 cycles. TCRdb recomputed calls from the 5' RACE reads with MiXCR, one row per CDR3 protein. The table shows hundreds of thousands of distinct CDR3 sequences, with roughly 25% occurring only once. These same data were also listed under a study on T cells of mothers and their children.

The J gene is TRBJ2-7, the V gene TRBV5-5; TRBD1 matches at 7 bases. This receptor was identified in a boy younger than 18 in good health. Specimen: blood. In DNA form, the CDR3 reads TGTGCCAGCAGCATTAGGACAGGTTCGACCTACGAGCAGTACTTC. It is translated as CASSIRTGSTYEQYF.